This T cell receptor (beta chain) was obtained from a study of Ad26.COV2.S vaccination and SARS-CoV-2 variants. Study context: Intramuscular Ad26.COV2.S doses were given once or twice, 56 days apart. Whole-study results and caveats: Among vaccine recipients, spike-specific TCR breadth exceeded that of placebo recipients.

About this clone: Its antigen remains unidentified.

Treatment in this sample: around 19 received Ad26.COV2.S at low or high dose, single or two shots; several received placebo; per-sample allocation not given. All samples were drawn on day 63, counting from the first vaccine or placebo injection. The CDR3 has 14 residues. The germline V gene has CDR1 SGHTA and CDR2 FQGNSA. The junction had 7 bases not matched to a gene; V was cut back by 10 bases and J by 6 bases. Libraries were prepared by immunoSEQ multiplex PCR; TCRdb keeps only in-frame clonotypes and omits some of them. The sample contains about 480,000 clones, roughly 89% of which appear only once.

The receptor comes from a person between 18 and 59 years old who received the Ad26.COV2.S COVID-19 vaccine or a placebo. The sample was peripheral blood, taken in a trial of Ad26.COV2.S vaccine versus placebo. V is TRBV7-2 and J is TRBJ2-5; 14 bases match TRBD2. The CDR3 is CATRLAGGPQTQYF. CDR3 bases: TGTGCCACTCGACTAGCGGGAGGGCCTCAGACCCAGTACTTC.